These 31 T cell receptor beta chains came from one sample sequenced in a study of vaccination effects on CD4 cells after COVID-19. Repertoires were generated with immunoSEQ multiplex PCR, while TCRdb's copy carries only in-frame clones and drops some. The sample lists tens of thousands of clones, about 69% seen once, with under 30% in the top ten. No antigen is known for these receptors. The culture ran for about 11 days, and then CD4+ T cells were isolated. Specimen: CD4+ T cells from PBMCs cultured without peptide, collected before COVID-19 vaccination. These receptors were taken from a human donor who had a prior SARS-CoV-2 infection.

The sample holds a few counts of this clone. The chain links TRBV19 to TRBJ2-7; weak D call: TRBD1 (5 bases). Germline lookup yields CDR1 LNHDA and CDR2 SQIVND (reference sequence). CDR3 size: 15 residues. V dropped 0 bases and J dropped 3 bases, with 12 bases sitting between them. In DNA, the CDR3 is TGTGCCAGTAGTATAGAGAACAGGCCGTACTACGAGCAGTACTTC. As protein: CASSIENRPYYEQYF.

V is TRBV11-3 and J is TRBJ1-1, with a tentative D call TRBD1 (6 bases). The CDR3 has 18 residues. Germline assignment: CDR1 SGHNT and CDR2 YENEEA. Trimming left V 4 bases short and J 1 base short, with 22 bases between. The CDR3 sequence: CASSSLGTWGRGNTEAFF. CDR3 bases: TGTGCCAGCAGCTCACTAGGTACCTGGGGGCGAGGGAACACTGAAGCTTTCTTT.

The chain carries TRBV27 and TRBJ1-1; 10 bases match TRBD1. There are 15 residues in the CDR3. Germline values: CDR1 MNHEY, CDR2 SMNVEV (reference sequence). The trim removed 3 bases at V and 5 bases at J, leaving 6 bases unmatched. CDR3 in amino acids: CASSFGTGVGTEAFF. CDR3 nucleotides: TGTGCCAGCAGTTTTGGGACAGGGGTGGGTACTGAAGCTTTCTTT.

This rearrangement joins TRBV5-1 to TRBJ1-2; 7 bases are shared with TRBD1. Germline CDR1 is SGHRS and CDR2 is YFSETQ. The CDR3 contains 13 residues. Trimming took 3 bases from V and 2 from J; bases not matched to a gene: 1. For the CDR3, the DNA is TGCGCCAGCAGCTGGGGACAGAACTATGGCTACACCTTC. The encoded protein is CASSWGQNYGYTF.

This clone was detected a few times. DNA for the CDR3: TGTGCCAGCCCAGGGGGGTTTTCCTATGGCTACACCTTC. Its translation is CASPGGFSYGYTF. The V gene is TRBV11-3, the J gene TRBJ1-2; 7 bases are a match to TRBD1. The CDR3 covers 13 residues. Trimming cost V 8 bases and J 4 bases; bases outside gene matches: 7. Germline CDR1 is SGHNT and CDR2 is YENEEA.

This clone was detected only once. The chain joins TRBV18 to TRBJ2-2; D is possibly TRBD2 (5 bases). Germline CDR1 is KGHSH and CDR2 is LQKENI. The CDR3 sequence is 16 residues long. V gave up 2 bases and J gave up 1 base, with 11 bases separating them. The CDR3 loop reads CASSPITTKNTGELFF. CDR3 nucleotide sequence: TGTGCCAGCTCACCAATCACGACTAAGAACACCGGGGAGCTGTTTTTT.

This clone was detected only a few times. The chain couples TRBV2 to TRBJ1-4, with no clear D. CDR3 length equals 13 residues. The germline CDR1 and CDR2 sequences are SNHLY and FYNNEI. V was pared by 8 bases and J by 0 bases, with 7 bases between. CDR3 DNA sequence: TGTGCCAGCCAGTATGCAACTAATGAAAAACTGTTTTTT. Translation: CASQYATNEKLFF.

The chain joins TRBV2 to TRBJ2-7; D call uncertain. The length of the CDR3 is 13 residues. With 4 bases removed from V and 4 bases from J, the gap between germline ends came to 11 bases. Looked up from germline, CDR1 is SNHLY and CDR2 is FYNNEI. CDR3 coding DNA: TGTGCCAGCAGTGGTGGGCGCGAGTACGAGCAGTACTTC. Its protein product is CASSGGREYEQYF.

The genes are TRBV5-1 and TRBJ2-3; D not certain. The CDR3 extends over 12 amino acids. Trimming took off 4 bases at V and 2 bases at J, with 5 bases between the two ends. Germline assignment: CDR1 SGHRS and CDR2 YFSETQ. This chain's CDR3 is CASSVFTDTQYF. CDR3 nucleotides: TGCGCCAGCAGCGTATTCACAGATACGCAGTATTTT.

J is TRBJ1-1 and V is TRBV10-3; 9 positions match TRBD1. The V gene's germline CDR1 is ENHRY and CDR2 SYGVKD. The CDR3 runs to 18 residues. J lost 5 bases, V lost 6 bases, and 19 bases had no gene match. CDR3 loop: CAIRRDRASLDGGTEAFF. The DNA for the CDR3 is TGTGCCATCAGGAGGGACAGGGCGTCTCTCGACGGCGGGACTGAAGCTTTCTTT.

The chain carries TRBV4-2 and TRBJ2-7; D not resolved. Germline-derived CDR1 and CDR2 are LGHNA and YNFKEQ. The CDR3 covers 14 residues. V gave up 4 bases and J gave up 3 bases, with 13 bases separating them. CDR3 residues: CASSREVTDYEQYF. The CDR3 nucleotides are TGTGCCAGCAGCCGAGAGGTGACTGACTACGAGCAGTACTTC.

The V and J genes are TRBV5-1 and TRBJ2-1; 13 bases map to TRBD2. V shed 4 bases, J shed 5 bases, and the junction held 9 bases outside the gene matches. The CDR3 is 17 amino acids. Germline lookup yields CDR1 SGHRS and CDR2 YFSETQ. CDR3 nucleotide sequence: TGCGCCAGCAGCCTTCGGACTAGCGGGAGTTCCGACAATGAGCAGTTCTTC. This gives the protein CASSLRTSGSSDNEQFF.

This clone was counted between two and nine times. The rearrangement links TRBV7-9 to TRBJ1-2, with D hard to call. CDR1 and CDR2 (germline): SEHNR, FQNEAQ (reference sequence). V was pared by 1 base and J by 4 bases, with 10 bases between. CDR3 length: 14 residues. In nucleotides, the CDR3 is TGTGCCAGCAGCTTAGAAAACAGCCTCTATGGCTACACCTTC. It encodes CASSLENSLYGYTF.

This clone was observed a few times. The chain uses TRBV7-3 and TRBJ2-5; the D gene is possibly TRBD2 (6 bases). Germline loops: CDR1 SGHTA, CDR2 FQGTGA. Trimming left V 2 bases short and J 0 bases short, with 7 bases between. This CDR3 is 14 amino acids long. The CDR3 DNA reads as TGTGCCAGCAGCTTAGCGGGGTACCAAGAGACCCAGTACTTC. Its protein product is CASSLAGYQETQYF.

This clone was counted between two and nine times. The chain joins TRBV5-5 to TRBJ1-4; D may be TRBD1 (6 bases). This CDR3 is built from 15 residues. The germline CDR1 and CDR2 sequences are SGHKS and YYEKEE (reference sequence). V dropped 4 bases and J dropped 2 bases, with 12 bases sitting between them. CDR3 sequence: CASSPLTGTNEKLFF. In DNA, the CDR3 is TGTGCCAGCAGCCCCCTGACAGGCACTAATGAAAAACTGTTTTTT. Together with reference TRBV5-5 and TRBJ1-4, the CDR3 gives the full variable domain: DAGVTQSPTHLIKTRGQQVTLRCSPISGHKSVSWYQQVLGQGPQFIFQYYEKEERGRGNFPDRFSARQFPNYSSELNVNALLLGDSALYLCASSPLTGTNEKLFFGSGTQLSVL.

The CDR3 loop reads CASSFGGLRETQYF. CDR3 nucleotide sequence: TGTGCCAGCAGCTTCGGGGGCCTCAGGGAGACCCAGTACTTC. The chain combines TRBV5-4 with TRBJ2-5; D may be TRBD1 or TRBD2 (6 bases each). Per germline, CDR1 SGHNT and CDR2 YYREEE (reference sequence). The CDR3 runs 14 residues. V shed 2 bases and J shed 5 bases, with 13 bases lying between them. Supplemented by reference TRBV5-4 and TRBJ2-5, the full variable domain reads ETGVTQSPTHLIKTRGQQVTLRCSSQSGHNTVSWYQQALGQGPQFIFQYYREEENGRGNFPPRFSGLQFPNYSSELNVNALELDDSALYLCASSFGGLRETQYFGPGTRLLVL.

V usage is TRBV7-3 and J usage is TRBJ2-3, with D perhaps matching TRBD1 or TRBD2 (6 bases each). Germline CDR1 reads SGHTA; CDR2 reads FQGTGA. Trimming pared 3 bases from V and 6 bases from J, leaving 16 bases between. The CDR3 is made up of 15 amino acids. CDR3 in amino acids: CASSLLSGAGDTQYF. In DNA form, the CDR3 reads TGTGCCAGCAGCTTGTTGTCGGGGGCAGGTGATACGCAGTATTTT.

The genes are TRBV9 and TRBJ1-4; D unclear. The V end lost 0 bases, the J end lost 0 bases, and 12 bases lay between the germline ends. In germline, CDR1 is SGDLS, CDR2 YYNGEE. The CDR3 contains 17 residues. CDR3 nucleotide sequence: TGTGCCAGCAGCGTAGGGGTGGGTTCCTCAACTAATGAAAAACTGTTTTTT. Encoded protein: CASSVGVGSSTNEKLFF.

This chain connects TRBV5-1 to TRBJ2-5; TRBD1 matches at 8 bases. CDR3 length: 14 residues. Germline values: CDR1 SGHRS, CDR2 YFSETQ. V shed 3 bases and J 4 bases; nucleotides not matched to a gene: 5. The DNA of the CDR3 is TGCGCCAGCAGCTCAACAGGGGGAGTAGAGACCCAGTACTTC. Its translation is CASSSTGGVETQYF.

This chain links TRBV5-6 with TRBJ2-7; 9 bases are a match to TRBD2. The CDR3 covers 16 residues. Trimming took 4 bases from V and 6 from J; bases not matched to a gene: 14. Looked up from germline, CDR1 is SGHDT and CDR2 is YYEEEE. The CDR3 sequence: CASSGRRRLAGPEQYF. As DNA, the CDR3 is TGTGCCAGCAGCGGGCGCCGGAGGCTAGCGGGACCCGAGCAGTACTTC. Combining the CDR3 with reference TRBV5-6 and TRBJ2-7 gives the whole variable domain DAGVTQSPTHLIKTRGQQVTLRCSPKSGHDTVSWYQQALGQGPQFIFQYYEEEERQRGNFPDRFSGHQFPNYSSELNVNALLLGDSALYLCASSGRRRLAGPEQYFGPGTRLTVT.

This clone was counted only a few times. This CDR3 reads CAISESGQGAGLLAKNIQYF. The CDR3 DNA reads TGTGCCATCAGTGAGTCGGGTCAGGGGGCCGGTTTACTCGCCAAAAACATTCAGTACTTC. V and J are TRBV10-3 and TRBJ2-4; 8 bases map to TRBD1. This CDR3 is 20 amino acids long. The germline V gene has CDR1 ENHRY and CDR2 SYGVKD. V gave up 0 bases and J gave up 1 base; unmatched junction bases: 14.

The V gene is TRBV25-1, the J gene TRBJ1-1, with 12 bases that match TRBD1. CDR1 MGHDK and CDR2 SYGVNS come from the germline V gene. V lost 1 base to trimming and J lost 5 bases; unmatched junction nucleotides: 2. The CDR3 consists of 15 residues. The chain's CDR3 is CASSEWDRGRTEAFF. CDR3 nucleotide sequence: TGTGCCAGCAGTGAATGGGACAGGGGGCGGACTGAAGCTTTCTTT.

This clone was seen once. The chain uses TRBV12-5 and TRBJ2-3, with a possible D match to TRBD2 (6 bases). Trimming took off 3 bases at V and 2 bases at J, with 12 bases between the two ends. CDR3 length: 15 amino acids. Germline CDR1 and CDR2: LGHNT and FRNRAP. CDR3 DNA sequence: TGTGCTAGTGGTTTCGGCGGGGTCTCCACAGATACGCAGTATTTT. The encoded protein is CASGFGGVSTDTQYF.

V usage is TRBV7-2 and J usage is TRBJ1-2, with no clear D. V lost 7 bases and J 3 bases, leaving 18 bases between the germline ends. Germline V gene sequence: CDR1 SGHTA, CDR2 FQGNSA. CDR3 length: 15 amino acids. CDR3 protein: CASTAIWSDYYGYTF. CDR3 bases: TGTGCCAGCACCGCTATATGGTCAGACTACTATGGCTACACCTTC.

The CDR3 here is CATSDFGLEAFF. The CDR3 DNA sequence: TGTGCCACCAGTGATTTTGGTCTTGAAGCTTTCTTT. This sequence joins TRBV24-1 and TRBJ1-1; the D is unclear. Germline V gene lookup returns CDR1 KGHDR and CDR2 SFDVKD. With 1 base removed from V and 7 bases from J, the gap between germline ends came to 6 bases. This CDR3 contains 12 residues.

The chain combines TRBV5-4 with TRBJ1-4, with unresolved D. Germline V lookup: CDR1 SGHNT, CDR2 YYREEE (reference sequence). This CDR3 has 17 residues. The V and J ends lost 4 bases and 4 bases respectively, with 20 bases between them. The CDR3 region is CASSQRGTQRFNEKLFF. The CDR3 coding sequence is TGTGCCAGCAGCCAGAGAGGCACCCAGCGATTTAATGAAAAACTGTTTTTT.

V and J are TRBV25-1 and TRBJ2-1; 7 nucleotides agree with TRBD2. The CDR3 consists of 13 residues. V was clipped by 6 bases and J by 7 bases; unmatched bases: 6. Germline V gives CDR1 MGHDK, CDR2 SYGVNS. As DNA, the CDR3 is TGTGCCAGCAGCTTCGGACTAGATAATGAGCAGTTCTTC. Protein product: CASSFGLDNEQFF. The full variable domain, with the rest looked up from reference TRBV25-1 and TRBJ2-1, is EADIYQTPRYLVIGTGKKITLECSQTMGHDKMYWYQQDPGMELHLIHYSYGVNSTEKGDLSSESTVSRIRTEHFPLTLESARPSHTSQYLCASSFGLDNEQFFGPGTRLTVL.

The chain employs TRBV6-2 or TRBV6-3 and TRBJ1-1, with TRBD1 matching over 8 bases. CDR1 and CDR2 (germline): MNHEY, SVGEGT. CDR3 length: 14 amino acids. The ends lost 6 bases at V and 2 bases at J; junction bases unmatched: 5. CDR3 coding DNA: TGTGCCAGCAGCCGTGGACAGGGTAACACTGAAGCTTTCTTT. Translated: CASSRGQGNTEAFF.

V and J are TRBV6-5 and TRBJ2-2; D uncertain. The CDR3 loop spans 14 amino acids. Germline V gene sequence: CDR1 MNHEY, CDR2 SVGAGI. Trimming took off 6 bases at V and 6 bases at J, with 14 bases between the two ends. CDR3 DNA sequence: TGTGCCAGCAGACTTAGGACCGGCGCCGGGGAGCTGTTTTTT. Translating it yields CASRLRTGAGELFF.

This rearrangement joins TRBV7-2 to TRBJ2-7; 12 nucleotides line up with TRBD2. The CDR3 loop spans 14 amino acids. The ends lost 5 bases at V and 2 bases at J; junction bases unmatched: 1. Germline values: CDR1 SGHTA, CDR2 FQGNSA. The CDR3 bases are TGTGCCAGCAGCGCTAGCGGGGGGGCCTACGAGCAGTACTTC. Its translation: CASSASGGAYEQYF.

This CDR3 reads CASSQETSDTDTQYF. For the CDR3, the DNA is TGTGCCAGCAGCCAAGAGACTAGCGACACAGATACGCAGTATTTT. V gene TRBV4-2 combines with J gene TRBJ2-3; TRBD2 matches at 8 bases. V shed 0 bases, J shed 2 bases, and the junction held 1 base outside the gene matches. CDR1 LGHNA and CDR2 YNFKEQ come from the germline V gene. The CDR3 contains 15 residues.